These 8 T cell receptor beta chains were sequenced from one sample in a study of identical twins. MiXCR was run by TCRdb on the 5' RACE reads, yielding one entry per CDR3 protein. The repertoire holds 450,000 or so distinct CDR3 sequences, around 24% seen once, with about 3% in the top ten. The same sample was also studied in work on T cells expressing NK-cell markers.

Sequencing was done on a sample of CD4+ T cells sorted from blood. The receptors originated from a woman aged 18-29 years in good health.

The V call is TRBV6-2 or TRBV6-3, the J call TRBJ2-4; the D gene is possibly TRBD2 (6 bases). The germline V gene has CDR1 MNHEY and CDR2 SVGEGT. The CDR3 has 13 residues. Trimming removed 6 bases from V and 6 bases from J, with 12 bases in between. CDR3 in amino acids: CASRNGGVNIQYF. The DNA of the CDR3 is TGTGCCAGCAGAAACGGGGGTGTAAACATTCAGTACTTC.

This chain links TRBV6-2 or TRBV6-3 with TRBJ2-2; D gene ambiguous. The ends were cut back, 2 bases at V and 6 bases at J, with 7 bases in the middle. Germline V CDR1 and CDR2: MNHEY, SVGEGT. This CDR3 comprises 13 residues. The CDR3, as DNA: TGTGCCAGCAGTTACCTACCTTCCGGGGAGCTGTTTTTT. This sequence encodes CASSYLPSGELFF.

This clonotype was detected only a few times. The chain recombines TRBV5-6 with TRBJ1-5; D gene unclear. This CDR3 is 14 amino acids long. From germline, CDR1 is SGHDT and CDR2 YYEEEE. Trimming cost V 3 bases and J 3 bases, with 10 bases left between them. The CDR3 DNA is TGTGCCAGCAGCTCGATGACGGTCAATCAGCCCCAGCATTTT. Amino acid sequence: CASSSMTVNQPQHF.

The chain joins TRBV20-1 to TRBJ2-1; 12 nucleotides match TRBD2. CDR1 is DFQATT and CDR2 is SNEGSKA in the germline V gene (reference sequence). Trimming removed 3 bases from V and 0 bases from J; junction bases left unmatched: 6. The CDR3 has 17 residues. The CDR3 loop reads CSARRTSGTSSYNEQFF. CDR3 in DNA: TGCAGTGCTAGGCGGACTAGCGGGACGAGCTCCTACAATGAGCAGTTCTTC.

The V call is TRBV9, the J call TRBJ1-2; D is uncertain. Per the germline V gene, CDR1 is SGDLS and CDR2 is YYNGEE. The CDR3 sequence is 17 residues long. Deletions cut 3 bases from V and 4 bases from J, with 22 bases between. CDR3 in DNA: TGTGCCAGCAGCGCCAACAGAGGAGGCACACTGGGCTATGGCTACACCTTC. Translated: CASSANRGGTLGYGYTF.

The table lists this clonotype with a few counts. J is TRBJ2-1 and V is TRBV7-9; no definite D call. V was cut by 3 bases and J by 9 bases, with 12 bases left in between. Germline V CDR1 and CDR2: SEHNR, FQNEAQ (reference sequence). The CDR3 totals 13 residues. As DNA, the CDR3 is TGTGCCAGCAGCTTGATAGCTTCGGGTGAGCAGTTCTTC. Amino acid sequence: CASSLIASGEQFF. The full variable domain, in which reference TRBV7-9 and TRBJ2-1 provide the parts outside the CDR3, is DTGVSQNPRHKITKRGQNVTFRCDPISEHNRLYWYRQTLGQGPEFLTYFQNEAQLEKSRLLSDRFSAERPKGSFSTLEIQRTEQGDSAMYLCASSLIASGEQFFGPGTRLTVL.

The chain joins TRBV19 to TRBJ2-4; TRBD1 is a possible D gene (5 bases). This CDR3 has 14 amino acids. CDR1 is LNHDA and CDR2 is SQIVND in the germline V gene (reference sequence). Deletions cut 7 bases from V and 6 bases from J, with 16 bases between. DNA for the CDR3: TGTGCCAGTACTATGGCCCCAAGGGGAAACATTCAGTACTTC. It translates to CASTMAPRGNIQYF.

The rearrangement uses TRBV9 and TRBJ2-3; 7 nucleotides align to TRBD2. The V segment lost 1 base and the J segment 5 bases; nucleotides outside the gene matches: 10. CDR3 length: 16 amino acids. Germline CDR1 and CDR2: SGDLS and YYNGEE. DNA for the CDR3: TGTGCCAGCAGCGTATCGAGCGGGGTTGCGGTAGATACGCAGTATTTT. Its protein product is CASSVSSGVAVDTQYF.